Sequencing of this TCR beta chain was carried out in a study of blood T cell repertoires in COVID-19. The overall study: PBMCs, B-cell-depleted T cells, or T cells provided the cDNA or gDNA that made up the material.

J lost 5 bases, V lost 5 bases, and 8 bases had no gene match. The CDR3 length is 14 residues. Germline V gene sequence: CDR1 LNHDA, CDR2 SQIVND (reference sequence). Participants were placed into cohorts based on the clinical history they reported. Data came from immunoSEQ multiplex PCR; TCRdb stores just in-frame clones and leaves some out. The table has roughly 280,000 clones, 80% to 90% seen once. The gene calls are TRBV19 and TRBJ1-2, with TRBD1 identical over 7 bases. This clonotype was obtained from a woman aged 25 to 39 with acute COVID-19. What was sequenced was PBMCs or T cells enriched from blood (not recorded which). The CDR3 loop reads CASSPGQRRYGYTF. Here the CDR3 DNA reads TGTGCCAGTAGTCCGGGACAGAGGCGATATGGCTACACCTTC. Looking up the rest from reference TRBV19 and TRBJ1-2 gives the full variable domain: DGGITQSPKYLFRKEGQNVTLSCEQNLNHDAMYWYRQDPGQGLRLIYYSQIVNDFQKGDIAEGYSVSREKKESFPLTVTSAQKNPTAFYLCASSPGQRRYGYTFGSGTRLTVV.